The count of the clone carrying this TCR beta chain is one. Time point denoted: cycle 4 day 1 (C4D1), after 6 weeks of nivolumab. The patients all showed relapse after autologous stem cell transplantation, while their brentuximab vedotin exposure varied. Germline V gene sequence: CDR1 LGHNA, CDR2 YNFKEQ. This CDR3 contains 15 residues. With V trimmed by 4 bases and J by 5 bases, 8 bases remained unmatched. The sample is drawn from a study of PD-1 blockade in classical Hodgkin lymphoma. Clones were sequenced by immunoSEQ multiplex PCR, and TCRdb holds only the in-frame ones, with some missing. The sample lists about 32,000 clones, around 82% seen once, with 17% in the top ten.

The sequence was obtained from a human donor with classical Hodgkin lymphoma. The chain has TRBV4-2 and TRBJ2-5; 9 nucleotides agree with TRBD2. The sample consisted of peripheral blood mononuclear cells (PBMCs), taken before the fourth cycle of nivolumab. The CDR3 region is CASSRGGSGSETQYF. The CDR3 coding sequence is TGTGCCAGCAGCCGAGGTGGTAGCGGGAGTGAGACCCAGTACTTC.